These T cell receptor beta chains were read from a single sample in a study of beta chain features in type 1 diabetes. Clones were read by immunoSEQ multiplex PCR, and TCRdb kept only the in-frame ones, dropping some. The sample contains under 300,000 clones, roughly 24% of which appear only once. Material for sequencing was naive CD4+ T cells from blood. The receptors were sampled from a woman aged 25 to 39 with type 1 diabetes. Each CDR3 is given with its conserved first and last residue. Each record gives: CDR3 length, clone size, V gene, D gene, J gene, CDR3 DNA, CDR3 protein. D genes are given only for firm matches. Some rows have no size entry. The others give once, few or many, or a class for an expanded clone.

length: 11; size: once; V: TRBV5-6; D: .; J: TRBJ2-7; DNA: TGTGCCAGCAGCGCGACCTACGAGCAGTACTTC; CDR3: CASSATYEQYF
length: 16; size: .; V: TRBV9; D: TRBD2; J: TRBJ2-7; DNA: TGTGCCAGCAGCGTAGAGTCGACTAGCGGGAGTTACGAGCAGTACTTC; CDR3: CASSVESTSGSYEQYF
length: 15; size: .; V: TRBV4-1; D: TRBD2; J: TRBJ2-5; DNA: TGCGCCAGCAGCCAAGTAGCGGGATACCAAGAGACCCAGTACTTC; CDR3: CASSQVAGYQETQYF
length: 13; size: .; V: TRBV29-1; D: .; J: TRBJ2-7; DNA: TGCAGCGTTGAAAAGACAGATTCCTACGAGCAGTACTTC; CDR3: CSVEKTDSYEQYF
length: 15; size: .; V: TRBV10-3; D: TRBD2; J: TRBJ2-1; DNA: TGTGCCATCAGTGGGACTAGCGGGGGCTACAATGAGCAGTTCTTC; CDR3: CAISGTSGGYNEQFF
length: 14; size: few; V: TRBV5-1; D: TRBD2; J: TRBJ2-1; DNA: TGCGCCAGCGGAGCGGGAGGTTCCTACAATGAGCAGTTCTTC; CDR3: CASGAGGSYNEQFF
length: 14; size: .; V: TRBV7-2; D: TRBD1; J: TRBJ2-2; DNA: TGTGCCAGCCTCCGGGACAGGGGGAACGGGGAGCTGTTTTTT; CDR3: CASLRDRGNGELFF
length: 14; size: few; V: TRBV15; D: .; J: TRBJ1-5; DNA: TGTGCCACCAGCAGAGAGACAGGCAATCAGCCCCAGCATTTT; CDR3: CATSRETGNQPQHF
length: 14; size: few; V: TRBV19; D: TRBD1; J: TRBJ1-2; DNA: TGTGCCAGTACCACTGGATGGACAGGTGAAGGCTACACCTTC; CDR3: CASTTGWTGEGYTF
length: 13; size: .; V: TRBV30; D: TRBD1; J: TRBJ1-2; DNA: TGTGCCTGGGCCCGGACAGGACTCTATGGCTACACCTTC; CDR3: CAWARTGLYGYTF
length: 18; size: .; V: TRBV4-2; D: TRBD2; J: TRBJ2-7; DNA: TGTGCCAGCAGCCAAGGACTAGCGGGAGCAAGAGGATTGGACGAGCAGTACTTC; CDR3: CASSQGLAGARGLDEQYF
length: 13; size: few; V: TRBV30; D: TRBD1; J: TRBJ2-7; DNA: TGTGCCTTCCGGGACAGGGGCCCTTCGAAGCAGTACTTC; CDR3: CAFRDRGPSKQYF
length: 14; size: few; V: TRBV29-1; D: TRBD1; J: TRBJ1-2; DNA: TGCAGCGGATCAACTCCGGGACAGGGGAGTGGCTACACCTTC; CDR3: CSGSTPGQGSGYTF
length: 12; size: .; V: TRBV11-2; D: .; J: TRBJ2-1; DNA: TGTGCCAGCAGCCCTATCTACAATGAGCAGTTCTTC; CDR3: CASSPIYNEQFF
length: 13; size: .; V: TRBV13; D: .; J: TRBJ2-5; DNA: TGTGCCAGCAGCTTAGGGGAGGGAGCGACCCAGTACTTC; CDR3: CASSLGEGATQYF
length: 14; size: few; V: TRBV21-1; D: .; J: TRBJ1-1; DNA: TGTGCCCCCAGGGGAACAGAGAGGAGCACTGAAGCTTTCTTT; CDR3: CAPRGTERSTEAFF
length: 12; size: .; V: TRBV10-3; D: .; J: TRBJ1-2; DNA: TGTGCCATCAGTCAGGGTAACTATGGCTACACCTTC; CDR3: CAISQGNYGYTF
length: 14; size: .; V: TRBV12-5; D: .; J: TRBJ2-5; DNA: TGTGCTAGTGGTTTGCAGGGGATGGGAGAGACCCAGTACTTC; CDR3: CASGLQGMGETQYF
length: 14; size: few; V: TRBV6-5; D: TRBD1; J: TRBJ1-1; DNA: TGTGCCAGCAGTTACTCGACAGGGTTACCTGAAGCTTTCTTT; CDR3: CASSYSTGLPEAFF
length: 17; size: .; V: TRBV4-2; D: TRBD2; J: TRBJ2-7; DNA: TGTGCCAGCCCCCTGGGGGACCCGCGAGGACTAGTCTACGAGCAGTACTTC; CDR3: CASPLGDPRGLVYEQYF
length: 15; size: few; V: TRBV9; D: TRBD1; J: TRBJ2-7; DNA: TGTGCCAGCAGCGAAGGACAGGGGGCCTTCGGCGAGCAGTACTTC; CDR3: CASSEGQGAFGEQYF
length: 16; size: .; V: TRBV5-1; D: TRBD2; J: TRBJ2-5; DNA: TGCGCCAGCAGCTCACTAGCGGGAGGGCGCCAAGAGACCCAGTACTTC; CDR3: CASSSLAGGRQETQYF
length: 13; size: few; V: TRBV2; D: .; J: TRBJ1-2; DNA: TGTGCCAGCAGTGAAGGGGCAGATTATGGCTACACCTTC; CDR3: CASSEGADYGYTF
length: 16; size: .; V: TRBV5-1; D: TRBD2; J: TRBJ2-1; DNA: TGCGCCAGCAGCTTGCCGTCGGGCGGGAGCTACAATGAGCAGTTCTTC; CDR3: CASSLPSGGSYNEQFF
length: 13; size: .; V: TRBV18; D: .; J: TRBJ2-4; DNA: TGTGCCAGCTCACCATACTCCGAAAACGCTCAGTACTTC; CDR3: CASSPYSENAQYF
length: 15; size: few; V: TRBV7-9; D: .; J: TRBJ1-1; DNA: TGTGCCAGCAGGCGAACAGGAAACATGAACACTGAAGCTTTCTTT; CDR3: CASRRTGNMNTEAFF
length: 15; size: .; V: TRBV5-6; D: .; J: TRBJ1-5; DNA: TGTGCCAGCAGCTTGGCTTACAGCCCCAATCAGCCCCAGCATTTT; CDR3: CASSLAYSPNQPQHF
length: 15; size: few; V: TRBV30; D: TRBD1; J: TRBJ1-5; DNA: TGTGCCTGGAGTCGCGGACAGGATAGCAATCAGCCCCAGCATTTT; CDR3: CAWSRGQDSNQPQHF
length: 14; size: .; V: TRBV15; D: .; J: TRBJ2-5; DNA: TGTGCCACCAGCAGAGATCCCCCGAGAGAGACCCAGTACTTC; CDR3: CATSRDPPRETQYF
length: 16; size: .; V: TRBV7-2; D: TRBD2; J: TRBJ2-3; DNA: TGTGCCAGCAGCTTAAGGGTAGCGGGGACCACAGATACGCAGTATTTT; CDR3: CASSLRVAGTTDTQYF
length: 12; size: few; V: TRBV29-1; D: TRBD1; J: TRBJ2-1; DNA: TGCAGCGTGGACAGGGTACTGGATGAGCAGTTCTTC; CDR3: CSVDRVLDEQFF
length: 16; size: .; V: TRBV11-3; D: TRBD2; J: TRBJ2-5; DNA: TGTGCCAGCAGCCCCGGGATAGCGGGAGGGCAAGAGACCCAGTACTTC; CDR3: CASSPGIAGGQETQYF
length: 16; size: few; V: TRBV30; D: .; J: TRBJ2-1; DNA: TGTGCCTGGAGGAGAAGAGGCGGGCGGCGATACAATGAGCAGTTCTTC; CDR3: CAWRRRGGRRYNEQFF
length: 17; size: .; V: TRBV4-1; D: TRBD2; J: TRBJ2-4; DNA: TGCGCCAGCAGCCAAGAAGGAGCTAGCGGGTCTAGAAACATTCAGTACTTC; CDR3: CASSQEGASGSRNIQYF
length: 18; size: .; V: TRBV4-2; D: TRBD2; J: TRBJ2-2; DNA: TGTGCCAGCAGCTCCCGACTAGCGGGGGACGAGAAAGCCGGGGAGCTGTTTTTT; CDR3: CASSSRLAGDEKAGELFF
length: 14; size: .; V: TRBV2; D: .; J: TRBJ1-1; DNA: TGTGCCACCAGTCGCGAGGGTACGGGCACTGAAGCTTTCTTT; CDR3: CATSREGTGTEAFF
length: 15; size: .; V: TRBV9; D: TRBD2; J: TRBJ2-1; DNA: TGTGCCAGCAGCGTAGTTAGCGGGAATTACAATGAGCAGTTCTTC; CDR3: CASSVVSGNYNEQFF
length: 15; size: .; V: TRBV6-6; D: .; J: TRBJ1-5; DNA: TGTGCCAGCTCCGGGGGTACATATAGCAATCAGCCCCAGCATTTT; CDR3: CASSGGTYSNQPQHF
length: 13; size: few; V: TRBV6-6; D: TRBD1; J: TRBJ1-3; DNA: TGTGCCAGCAGGGACAGGGCTGGAAACACCATATATTTT; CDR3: CASRDRAGNTIYF